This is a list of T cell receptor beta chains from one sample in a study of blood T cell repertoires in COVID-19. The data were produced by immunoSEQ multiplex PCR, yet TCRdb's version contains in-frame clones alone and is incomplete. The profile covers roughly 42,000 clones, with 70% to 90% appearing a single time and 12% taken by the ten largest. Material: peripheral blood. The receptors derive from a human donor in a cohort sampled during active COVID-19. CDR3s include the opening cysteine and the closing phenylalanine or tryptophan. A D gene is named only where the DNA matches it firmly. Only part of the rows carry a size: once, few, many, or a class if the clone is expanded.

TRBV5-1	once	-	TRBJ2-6	TGCGCCAGCAGCTTCACGGCGGATTCCGGGGCCAACGTCCTGACTTTC	CASSFTADSGANVLTF
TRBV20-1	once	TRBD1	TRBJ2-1	TGCAGTGCTAGTCTGGGACAGGGCGGGAATGAGCAGTTCTTC	CSASLGQGGNEQFF
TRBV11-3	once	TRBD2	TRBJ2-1	TGTGCCAGCAGCACCGGGACTAGCGGGGGGTACGGTGAGCAGTTCTTC	CASSTGTSGGYGEQFF
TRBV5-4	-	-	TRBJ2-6	TGTGCCAGCAGCTTGGACCAGTCTGGGGCCAACGTCCTGACTTTC	CASSLDQSGANVLTF
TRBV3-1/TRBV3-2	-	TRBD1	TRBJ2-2	TGTGCCAGCAGCCCCCTACAGGGGATCACCGGGGAGCTGTTTTTT	CASSPLQGITGELFF
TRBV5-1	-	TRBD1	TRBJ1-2	TGCGCCAGCAGCCTGGGGGGCTACAGGGGGCGGTATGGTAGATCTCATGGCTACACCTTC	CASSLGGYRGRYGRSHGYTF
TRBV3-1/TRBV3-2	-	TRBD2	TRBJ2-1	TGTGCCAGCACCACGACTAGCGGTGGGACAGAGGAGCAGTTCTTC	CASTTTSGGTEEQFF
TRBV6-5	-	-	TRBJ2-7	TGTGCCAGCAGGGAGGAAGCCTCCTACGAGCAGTACTTC	CASREEASYEQYF
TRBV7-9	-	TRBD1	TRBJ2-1	TGTGCCAGCAGCTTAGGATTGGACAGGGCTTACAATGAGCAGTTCTTC	CASSLGLDRAYNEQFF
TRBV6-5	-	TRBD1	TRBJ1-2	TGTGCCAGCCGGACAGGGATGAGGGGCTACACCTTC	CASRTGMRGYTF
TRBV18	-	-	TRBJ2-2	TGTGCCAGCTCACTCGGGAACACCGGGGAGCTGTTTTTT	CASSLGNTGELFF
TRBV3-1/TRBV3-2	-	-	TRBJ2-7	TGTGCCAGCAGCCACCACCTCGGCGAGCAGTACTTC	CASSHHLGEQYF
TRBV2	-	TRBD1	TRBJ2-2	TGTGCCAGCAGGCTACAGGGGGCGGCGGAGCTGTTTTTT	CASRLQGAAELFF
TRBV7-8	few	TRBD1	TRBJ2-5	TGTGCCAGCAGGAACCCTTACAGGGGGCGGGAGACCCAGTACTTC	CASRNPYRGRETQYF
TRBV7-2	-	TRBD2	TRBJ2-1	TGTGCCAGCAGCTTAGCAGGGACTAGCTCCGGCAATGAGCAGTTCTTC	CASSLAGTSSGNEQFF
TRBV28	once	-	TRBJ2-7	TGTGCCAGCAGTTTTCAGGGCTCCTACGAGCAGTACTTC	CASSFQGSYEQYF
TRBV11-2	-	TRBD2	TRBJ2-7	TGTGCCAGCAGCCGGGACTACCAGACCTACGAGCAGTACTTC	CASSRDYQTYEQYF
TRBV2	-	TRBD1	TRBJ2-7	TGTGCCAGCCTGTCACAGGGGGCCTACGAGCAGTACTTC	CASLSQGAYEQYF
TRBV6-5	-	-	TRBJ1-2	TGTGCCAGCAGTTACTCCTATCGCGGGACGGCCTATGGCTACACCTTC	CASSYSYRGTAYGYTF
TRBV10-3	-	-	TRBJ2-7	TGTGCCATCAGCAGGGACTACGAGCAGTACTTC	CAISRDYEQYF
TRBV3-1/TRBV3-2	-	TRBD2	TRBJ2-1	TGTGCCAGCAGCCCGACTAGCGGGGGGCCTTTGCCCGGGTTCTTC	CASSPTSGGPLPGFF
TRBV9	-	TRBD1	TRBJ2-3	TGTGCCAGCAGCGCCGCTGGGGGACAGAAGACAGATACGCAGTATTTT	CASSAAGGQKTDTQYF
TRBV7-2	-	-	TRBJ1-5	TGTGCCAGCAGCCTAGACGGGCTGTCGGGAAGGAATTATGGGCAGCCCCAGCATTTT	CASSLDGLSGRNYGQPQHF
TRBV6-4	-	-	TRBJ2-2	TGTGCCAGCAGTCTAGATCCCTCCGGCACCGGGGAGCTGTTTTTT	CASSLDPSGTGELFF
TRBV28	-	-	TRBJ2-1	TGTGCCAGCTCCCTGGGAGGAAGAGGGTTCTTC	CASSLGGRGFF
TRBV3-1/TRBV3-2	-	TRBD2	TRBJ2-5	TGTGCCAGCAGCCAAGTGACTAGCGGACAAGAGACCCAGTACTTC	CASSQVTSGQETQYF
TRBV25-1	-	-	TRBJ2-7	TGTGCCAGCAGTGACAGGGTAGGCTACGAGCAGTACTTC	CASSDRVGYEQYF
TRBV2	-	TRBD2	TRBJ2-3	TGTGCCAGCAGTAGGGAGGGTTCAGATACGCAGTATTTT	CASSREGSDTQYF
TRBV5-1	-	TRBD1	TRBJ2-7	TGCGCCAGCAGGTTGGGACAGGGGTTCTACGAGCAGTACTTC	CASRLGQGFYEQYF
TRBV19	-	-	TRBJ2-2	TGTGCCAGTAGTATAGAAGGGAGGAGCACCGGGGAGCTGTTTTTT	CASSIEGRSTGELFF
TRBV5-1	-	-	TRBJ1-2	TGCGCCAGCAGCTTTGAGACTTATAACTATGGCTACACCTTC	CASSFETYNYGYTF
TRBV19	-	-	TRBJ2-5	TGTGCCAGTAGTGTTGCCAGGGCGGAGACCCAGTACTTC	CASSVARAETQYF
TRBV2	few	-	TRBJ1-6	TGTGCCAGCAGTGAGAACCTAAATTCACCCCTCCACTTT	CASSENLNSPLHF
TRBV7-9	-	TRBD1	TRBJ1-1	TGTGCCAGCAGCTTAGGAGAGGGGGCGAAAACTGAAGCTTTCTTT	CASSLGEGAKTEAFF
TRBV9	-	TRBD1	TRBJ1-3	TGTGCCAGCAGTGACAGGGATACTGGAAACACCATATATTTT	CASSDRDTGNTIYF
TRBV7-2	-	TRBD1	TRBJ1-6	TGTGCCAGCAGCTCCCGGACAGGGGGCTCTTCACCCCTCCACTTT	CASSSRTGGSSPLHF
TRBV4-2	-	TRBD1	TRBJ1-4	TGTGCCAGCAGCCAAGATACAGGGGGCGATGAAAAACTGTTTTTT	CASSQDTGGDEKLFF
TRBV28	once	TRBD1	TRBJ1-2	TGTGCCAGCAGTGATGAGACAGGGCTGGATGGCTACACCTTC	CASSDETGLDGYTF
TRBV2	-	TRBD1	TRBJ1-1	TGTGCCAGCAGTCCCTACAGGGGAGGGAACACTGAAGCTTTCTTT	CASSPYRGGNTEAFF
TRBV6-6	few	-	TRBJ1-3	TGTGCCAGCAGTTTCCTAGGAAACACCATATATTTT	CASSFLGNTIYF
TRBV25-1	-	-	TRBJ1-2	TGTGCCAGCGGGGGGATAGGGGGCTACACCTTC	CASGGIGGYTF
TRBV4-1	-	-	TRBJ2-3	TGCGCCAGCAGCCACCCGAGGAGCGGGTCCACAGATACGCAGTATTTT	CASSHPRSGSTDTQYF
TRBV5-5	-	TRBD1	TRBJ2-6	TGTGCCAGCAGCTCGCCTCGGGACAGGGGAAGTACTGGGGCCAACGTCCTGACTTTC	CASSSPRDRGSTGANVLTF
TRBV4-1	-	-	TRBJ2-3	TGCGCCAGCAGCACATTGTGGTTTGATACGCAGTATTTT	CASSTLWFDTQYF
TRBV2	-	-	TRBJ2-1	TGTGCCAGCCGCGGGTCCCTTAGCTCCTACAATGAGCAGTTCTTC	CASRGSLSSYNEQFF
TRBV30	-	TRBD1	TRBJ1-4	TGTGCCTGGAGTGAAGTCACGGGACAGGGGAAGGTCCACGGTCAGGAAAAACTGTTTTTT	CAWSEVTGQGKVHGQEKLFF
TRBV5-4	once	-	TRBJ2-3	TGTGCCAGCACTACTAGGCCGGGGGAGGTCGATACGCAGTATTTT	CASTTRPGEVDTQYF
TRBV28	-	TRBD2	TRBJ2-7	TGTGCCAGCTCTTCTCAGCGGGGGTCGTCCTACGAGCAGTACTTC	CASSSQRGSSYEQYF
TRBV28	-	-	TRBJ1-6	TGTGCCAGCAGTTCAATAAGAGGTTCACCTCTCCACTTT	CASSSIRGSPLHF
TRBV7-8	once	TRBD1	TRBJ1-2	TGTGCCAGCAGCGTCGTCGGGACAGGCACGGGTGGCTACACCTTC	CASSVVGTGTGGYTF
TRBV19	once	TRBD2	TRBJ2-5	TGTGCCAGTAGGGGAGCGGGGCAAGAGACCCAGTACTTC	CASRGAGQETQYF
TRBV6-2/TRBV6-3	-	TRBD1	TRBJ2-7	TGTGCCAGCAGTGCCCCCCAAGGGGGCGCTTTCTCCGAGCAGTACTTC	CASSAPQGGAFSEQYF
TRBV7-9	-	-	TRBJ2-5	TGTGCCAGCAGCTTATGGCCTCGGGGGAGCGACCAAGAGACCCAGTACTTC	CASSLWPRGSDQETQYF
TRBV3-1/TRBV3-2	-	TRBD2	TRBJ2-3	TGTGCCAGCAGCTTCCAGGCCCTAGCGGGGGCCAGCACAGATACGCAGTATTTT	CASSFQALAGASTDTQYF
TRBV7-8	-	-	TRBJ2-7	TGTGCCAGCAGATCGACGGACAGCTACGAGCAGTACTTC	CASRSTDSYEQYF
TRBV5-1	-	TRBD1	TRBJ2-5	TGCGCCAGCAGCTCGCGGACAGGGTCGGAGGAGACCCAGTACTTC	CASSSRTGSEETQYF
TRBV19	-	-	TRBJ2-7	TGTGCCAGCAAGATAGAGCAGGGCTCCTACGAGCAGTACTTC	CASKIEQGSYEQYF